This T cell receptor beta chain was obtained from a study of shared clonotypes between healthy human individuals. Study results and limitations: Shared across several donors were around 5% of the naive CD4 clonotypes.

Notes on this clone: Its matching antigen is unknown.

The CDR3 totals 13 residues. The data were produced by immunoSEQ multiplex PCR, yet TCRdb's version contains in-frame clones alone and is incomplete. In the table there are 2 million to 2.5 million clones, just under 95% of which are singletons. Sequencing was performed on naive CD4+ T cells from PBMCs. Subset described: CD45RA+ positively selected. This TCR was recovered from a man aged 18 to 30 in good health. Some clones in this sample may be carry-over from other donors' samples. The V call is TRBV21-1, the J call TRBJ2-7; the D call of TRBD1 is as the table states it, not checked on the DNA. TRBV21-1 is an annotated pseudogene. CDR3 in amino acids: CASSGDRPYEQYF. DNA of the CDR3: TGTGCCAGCAGCGGGGACAGGCCTTACGAGCAGTACTTC.